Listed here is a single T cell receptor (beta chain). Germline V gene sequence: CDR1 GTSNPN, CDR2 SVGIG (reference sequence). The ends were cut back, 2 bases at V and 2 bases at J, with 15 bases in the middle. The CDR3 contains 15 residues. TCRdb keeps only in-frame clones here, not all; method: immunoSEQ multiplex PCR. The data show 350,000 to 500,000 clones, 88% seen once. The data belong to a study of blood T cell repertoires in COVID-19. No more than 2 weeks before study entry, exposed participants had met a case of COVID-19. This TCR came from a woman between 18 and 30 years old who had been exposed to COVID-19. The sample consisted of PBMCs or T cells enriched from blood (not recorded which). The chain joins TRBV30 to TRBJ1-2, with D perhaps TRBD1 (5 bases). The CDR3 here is CAWSRGPGGNYGYTF. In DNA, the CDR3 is TGTGCCTGGAGTAGGGGACCGGGAGGAAACTATGGCTACACCTTC.